Each of the 20 T cell receptor beta chains below was sequenced from the same sample in a study of blood T cell repertoires in COVID-19. Only in-frame clones appear in the TCRdb table, and some are missing; sequencing was by immunoSEQ multiplex PCR. Of around 430,000 clones in the sample, roughly 89% are singletons; the top ten hold about a tenth. Sequences were obtained from PBMCs or T cells enriched from blood (not recorded which). The receptors come from a woman aged 45-65 years who had recovered from COVID-19.

The J gene is TRBJ2-3, the V gene TRBV10-1, with TRBD1 matching over 10 bases. Germline V gene data show CDR1 as WNHNN and CDR2 as SYGVQD (reference sequence). V lost 7 bases, J lost 4 bases, and 14 bases stayed unmatched. This CDR3 has 17 amino acids. This chain's CDR3 is CASTYGRTGGWSDTQYF. CDR3 coding DNA: TGCGCCAGCACCTACGGGAGGACAGGGGGTTGGTCAGATACGCAGTATTTT.

The V and J genes are TRBV4-1 and TRBJ2-5; 12 bases agree with TRBD2. V lost 1 base to trimming and J lost 2 bases; unmatched junction nucleotides: 5. The CDR3 spans 17 residues. Germline CDR1 and CDR2: MGHRA and YSYEKL. For the CDR3, the DNA is TGCGCCAGCAGCCAAGCTCTAGCGGGGGGGGATCAAGAGACCCAGTACTTC. Its protein is CASSQALAGGDQETQYF.

The chain carries TRBV6-2 or TRBV6-3 and TRBJ2-5; D remains unclear. Germline V gives CDR1 MNHEY, CDR2 SVGEGT. Trimming took off 0 bases at V and 2 bases at J, with 13 bases between the two ends. The CDR3 has 16 amino acids. Here the CDR3 reads CASSYSAGSFQETQYF. For the CDR3, the DNA is TGTGCCAGCAGTTACTCCGCCGGGTCCTTTCAAGAGACCCAGTACTTC.

This clone was counted once. J is TRBJ2-3 and V is TRBV2; 9 bases line up with TRBD2. Trimming took 4 bases from V and 1 from J; bases not matched to a gene: 3. Germline V gene data show CDR1 as SNHLY and CDR2 as FYNNEI. The CDR3 is 15 amino acids. The chain's CDR3 is CASSVLAGGTDTQYF. In nucleotides, the CDR3 is TGTGCCAGCAGTGTGTTAGCGGGGGGCACAGATACGCAGTATTTT.

This clone was detected a few times. The J gene is TRBJ1-6, the V gene TRBV3-1 (or the pseudogene TRBV3-2); D gene uncertain. This CDR3 is built from 17 residues. Germline values: CDR1 LGHDT, CDR2 YNNKEL (reference sequence). Trimming cost V 3 bases and J 9 bases, with 21 bases left between them. Here the CDR3 reads CASSHPNTRRNGSPLHF. The CDR3 nucleotides are TGTGCCAGCAGCCACCCCAACACGAGGAGGAATGGTTCACCCCTCCACTTT.

The J gene is TRBJ1-5, the V gene TRBV30; perhaps TRBD1 as D (5 bases). In germline, CDR1 is GTSNPN, CDR2 SVGIG (reference sequence). This CDR3 is built from 15 residues. The germline V and J ends were trimmed by 2 bases and 3 bases, with 14 bases remaining between them. The DNA of the CDR3 is TGTGCCTGGAGTCGAACAGGAGGGATCAATCAGCCCCAGCATTTT. Its translation: CAWSRTGGINQPQHF.

The chain carries TRBV7-9 and TRBJ1-4; D gene ambiguous. There are 15 residues in the CDR3. V lost 4 bases and J lost 0, with 9 bases in between. CDR1 and CDR2 (germline): SEHNR, FQNEAQ (reference sequence). The CDR3 DNA sequence: TGTGCCAGCAGCTCACCGAACACAACTAATGAAAAACTGTTTTTT. Its protein product is CASSSPNTTNEKLFF.

The J gene is TRBJ1-1, the V gene TRBV27, with D maybe TRBD1 (5 bases). The CDR3 loop spans 14 amino acids. The V end lost 3 bases, the J end lost 5 bases, and 13 bases lay between the germline ends. The V gene's germline CDR1 is MNHEY and CDR2 SMNVEV (reference sequence). CDR3 in amino acids: CASSFRGERTEAFF. CDR3 DNA sequence: TGTGCCAGCAGTTTTCGGGGGGAGAGGACTGAAGCTTTCTTT.

The V call is TRBV28, the J call TRBJ1-1, with D possibly being TRBD1 (6 bases). Trimming pared 3 bases from V and 5 bases from J, leaving 13 bases between. CDR3 length: 14 amino acids. Looked up from germline, CDR1 is MDHEN and CDR2 is SYDVKM. The CDR3 reads CASSFPNRATEAFF. CDR3 DNA: TGTGCCAGCAGTTTCCCTAACAGGGCAACTGAAGCTTTCTTT.

The CDR3 DNA sequence: TGTGCCAGCAGCGTAGACGACAGCTCCTTCTACGAGCAGTACTTC. Residues: CASSVDDSSFYEQYF. The chain couples TRBV9 to TRBJ2-7; tentatively, D is TRBD1 (5 bases). Germline CDR1 is SGDLS and CDR2 is YYNGEE. The CDR3 consists of 15 residues. The V end lost 0 bases, the J end lost 3 bases, and 13 bases lay between the germline ends.

The chain links TRBV19 to TRBJ1-1; D is ambiguous. Per the germline V gene, CDR1 is LNHDA and CDR2 is SQIVND (reference sequence). Deletions cut 4 bases from V and 0 bases from J, with 12 bases between. The CDR3 extends over 15 amino acids. For the CDR3, the DNA is TGTGCCAGTAGTAGAGTTCCGTTTATGAACACTGAAGCTTTCTTT. Translation: CASSRVPFMNTEAFF.

The chain has TRBV4-1 and TRBJ1-2; 7 nucleotides agree with TRBD1. The CDR3 runs 15 residues. Per the germline V gene, CDR1 is MGHRA and CDR2 is YSYEKL. Trimming at V came to 0 bases and at J to 0 bases, leaving 1 base not matched to a gene. CDR3 amino acids: CASSQDDRANYGYTF. The DNA for the CDR3 is TGCGCCAGCAGCCAAGATGACAGGGCTAACTATGGCTACACCTTC.

J is TRBJ2-7 and V is TRBV24-1; D possibly corresponds to TRBD1 (6 bases). The length of the CDR3 is 13 residues. V lost 4 bases and J 7 bases, leaving 13 bases between the germline ends. Germline CDR1 KGHDR, CDR2 SFDVKD. The CDR3: CATSDLQGGEQYF. In DNA, the CDR3 is TGTGCCACCAGTGACCTACAGGGTGGGGAGCAGTACTTC.

The chain combines TRBV7-9 with TRBJ2-3; 7 bases agree with TRBD2. V trimming: 5 bases; J trimming: 4 bases; junction bases outside the gene matches: 9. The CDR3 runs to 15 residues. From germline, CDR1 is SEHNR and CDR2 FQNEAQ (reference sequence). The CDR3 region has the DNA TGTGCCAGCAGCCCCGGACTAGAGATGCCAGATACGCAGTATTTT. Its protein product is CASSPGLEMPDTQYF.

The chain combines TRBV15 with TRBJ1-2, with 9 positions matching TRBD1. From germline, CDR1 is LNHNV and CDR2 YYDKDF (reference sequence). This CDR3 comprises 14 residues. V lost 2 bases, J lost 7 bases, and 5 bases stayed unmatched. The CDR3 DNA sequence: TGTGCCACCAGCAGAACAGGACAGGGGTCTGGCTACACCTTC. Translated: CATSRTGQGSGYTF.

The J gene is TRBJ2-5, the V gene TRBV24-1; TRBD1 agrees at 7 bases. V lost 4 bases and J lost 5; bases outside the gene matches: 9. CDR1 is KGHDR and CDR2 is SFDVKD in the germline V gene. The CDR3 spans 15 residues. The DNA of the CDR3 is TGTGCCACCAGTGACCCCGGGACAGAGGACGAGACCCAGTACTTC. It translates to CATSDPGTEDETQYF.

The chain recombines TRBV4-1 with TRBJ1-5; D gene unclear. The CDR3 is 16 amino acids. Between the trimmed V and J ends, which lost 0 bases and 2 bases, there was a span of 11 bases. The germline V gene has CDR1 MGHRA and CDR2 YSYEKL. CDR3 loop: CASSQDSSVGNQPQHF. The CDR3 nucleotides are TGCGCCAGCAGCCAAGATTCCTCGGTCGGCAATCAGCCCCAGCATTTT.

V usage is TRBV20-1 and J usage is TRBJ2-7, with unresolved D. V gave up 0 bases and J gave up 3 bases, with 3 bases separating them. There are 11 residues in the CDR3. CDR1 is DFQATT and CDR2 is SNEGSKA in the germline V gene (reference sequence). The CDR3 DNA sequence: TGCAGTGCTAGAGAGAGCTACGAGCAGTACTTC. This sequence encodes CSARESYEQYF.

This clone was seen just once. V is TRBV6-5 and J is TRBJ2-7, with 7 bases fitting TRBD1. Unmatched junction bases numbered 4, after V lost 6 bases and J lost 2 bases. The germline gives CDR1 MNHEY, CDR2 SVGAGI. The CDR3 has 13 amino acids. In DNA form, the CDR3 reads TGTGCCAGCAGAAGGGACAGTACCTACGAGCAGTACTTC. Protein: CASRRDSTYEQYF.

The V gene is TRBV24-1, the J gene TRBJ1-1; D uncertain. This CDR3 contains 13 residues. The germline gives CDR1 KGHDR, CDR2 SFDVKD. Trimming removed 7 bases at V and 1 base at J, with 9 bases between. CDR3 in amino acids: CATRAAGNTEAFF. The DNA of the CDR3 is TGTGCCACCAGGGCGGCTGGGAACACTGAAGCTTTCTTT.